The 13 T cell receptor beta chains reported below all come from one sample, sequenced in a study of metastatic and nonmetastatic thyroid tumors (dated by TCRdb to about 2020). No treatment had been received by any patient before thyroid surgery. Library method: PCR. TCRdb names Illumina HiSeq 4000 as the instrument used. Starting from the raw public reads, TCRdb applied fastp trimming at Q25, assembled clones with MiXCR and retained in-frame beta chains. The sample table contains 13,000 to 15,000 clones; only one count was recorded for 29% of them. The ten largest clones add up to around 3.6% of the sample. Sequences were obtained from blood. These receptors originate from a female donor with papillary thyroid cancer or a benign thyroid nodule (not recorded which). Some clones in this sample may be carry-over from other donors' samples.

The rearrangement links TRBV5-1 to TRBJ2-5; 11 bases match TRBD1. The germline V gene has CDR1 SGHRS and CDR2 YFSETQ. The CDR3 covers 15 residues. V gave up 3 bases and J gave up 4 bases; unmatched junction bases: 5. The DNA of the CDR3 is TGCGCCAGCAGCTACTACGGGACAGGGGGAGAGACCCAGTACTTC. Translated: CASSYYGTGGETQYF. Full variable domain (rest looked up from reference TRBV5-1 and TRBJ2-5): KAGVTQTPRYLIKTRGQQVTLSCSPISGHRSVSWYQQTPGQGLQFLFEYFSETQRNKGNFPGRFSGRQFSNSRSEMNVSTLELGDSALYLCASSYYGTGGETQYFGPGTRLLVL.

This chain links TRBV19 with TRBJ1-4; D ambiguous. V was trimmed by 9 bases and J by 0 bases, leaving 11 bases between them. CDR3 length equals 14 residues. CDR1 is LNHDA, CDR2 SQIVND, per germline (reference sequence). The CDR3 here is CASLDRATNEKLFF. CDR3 sequence (DNA): TGTGCCAGCCTAGACCGAGCAACTAATGAAAAACTGTTTTTT.

This clone has just a few counts. This chain connects TRBV6-1 to TRBJ1-1; D may be TRBD1 (6 bases). Trimming cost V 5 bases and J 4 bases, with 11 bases left between them. The CDR3 consists of 13 residues. Germline-derived CDR1 and CDR2 are MNHNS and SASEGT. The CDR3 loop is CASSKQGSTEAFF. CDR3 sequence (DNA): TGTGCCAGCAGTAAACAGGGAAGCACTGAAGCTTTCTTT.

The chain carries TRBV5-1 and TRBJ1-5; D gene ambiguous. V gave up 1 base and J gave up 5 bases, with 10 bases separating them. The CDR3 contains 14 residues. CDR1 and CDR2 from the germline V gene are SGHRS and YFSETQ. The CDR3 DNA is TGCGCCAGCAGCTTGTTGGCGGGTGATCAGCCCCAGCATTTT. This gives the protein CASSLLAGDQPQHF.

This clone was observed many times. The chain is built from TRBV5-5 and TRBJ2-5, with no clear D. With 2 bases removed from V and 0 bases from J, the gap between germline ends came to 14 bases. Germline V gene data show CDR1 as SGHKS and CDR2 as YYEKEE (reference sequence). The CDR3 covers 16 residues. The chain's CDR3 is CASSFTPGRYQETQYF. For the CDR3, the DNA is TGTGCCAGCAGCTTTACTCCAGGACGGTACCAAGAGACCCAGTACTTC. Drawing the rest from reference TRBV5-5 and TRBJ2-5, the complete variable domain is DAGVTQSPTHLIKTRGQQVTLRCSPISGHKSVSWYQQVLGQGPQFIFQYYEKEERGRGNFPDRFSARQFPNYSSELNVNALLLGDSALYLCASSFTPGRYQETQYFGPGTRLLVL.

In regard to this clone: This likely comes from a read error, as the CDR3 has no conserved phenylalanine or tryptophan at its end. This chain links TRBV10-1 with TRBJ2-7; D is unclear. The CDR3 runs 10 residues. With 2 bases removed from V and 7 bases from J, the gap between germline ends came to 3 bases. CDR1 is WNHNN, CDR2 SYGVQD, per germline (reference sequence). The chain's CDR3 is CASSEGEQYL. In DNA form, the CDR3 reads TGCGCCAGCAGTGAGGGAGAGCAGTACCTC.

This clone is medium-sized (0.01 to 0.1%). The J gene is TRBJ1-2, the V gene TRBV4-2, with a weak D call TRBD1 (5 bases). The CDR3 spans 17 residues. Germline V gives CDR1 LGHNA, CDR2 YNFKEQ. V was pared by 5 bases and J by 0 bases, with 19 bases between. CDR3 in DNA: TGTGCCAGCAGCGGAAGAGGCAGGGATAAGCCTAACTATGGCTACACCTTC. Its protein is CASSGRGRDKPNYGYTF.

The chain recombines TRBV18 with TRBJ2-7; D is undetermined. Per germline, CDR1 KGHSH and CDR2 LQKENI. This CDR3 has 15 amino acids. Between the trimmed V and J ends, which lost 2 bases and 9 bases, there was a span of 20 bases. The CDR3 protein is CASSPMVSPMGWQYF. As DNA, the CDR3 is TGTGCCAGCTCACCAATGGTTAGTCCTATGGGGTGGCAGTACTTC.

This clone showed up just a few times. The chain couples TRBV4-2 to TRBJ2-1; TRBD2 agrees at 7 bases. There are 18 residues in the CDR3. V lost 1 base to trimming and J lost 9 bases; unmatched junction nucleotides: 18. Germline-derived CDR1 and CDR2 are LGHNA and YNFKEQ. In nucleotides, the CDR3 is TGTGCCAGCAGCCAAGCGGGACCGGCTAGCGGTTTTCGCGGTGAGCAGTTCTTC. Residues: CASSQAGPASGFRGEQFF.

The rearrangement uses TRBV7-2 and TRBJ2-2; D is undetermined. The length of the CDR3 is 14 residues. The V and J ends lost 5 bases and 5 bases respectively, with 12 bases between them. The V gene's germline CDR1 is SGHTA and CDR2 FQGNSA. The CDR3 spells CASSPTLRTGELFF. CDR3 coding DNA: TGTGCCAGCAGCCCGACTTTGAGAACCGGGGAGCTGTTTTTT.

This clone rates as medium-sized. The V and J genes are TRBV6-6 and TRBJ2-1; TRBD2 agrees at 10 bases. V dropped 7 bases and J dropped 8; count of bases not matched to a gene: 20. The germline V gene encodes CDR1 MNHNY and CDR2 SVGAGI (reference sequence). The CDR3 length is 18 residues. This chain's CDR3 is CASTRPDRLAGEVDEQFF. CDR3 nucleotides: TGTGCCAGCACCCGGCCGGACCGGCTAGCGGGAGAAGTGGATGAGCAGTTCTTC.

Details on this clone: A junction end diverges from the germline sequence, so it may reflect a read error. The chain couples TRBV7-2 to TRBJ2-1, with D possibly matching TRBD2 (6 bases). Germline CDR1 and CDR2: SGHTA and FQGNSA. This CDR3 spans 14 amino acids. CDR3 loop: CASSSSVTYNEQFF. CDR3 coding DNA: TGTGCCAGCAGCTCTAGCGTAACCTACAATGAGCAATTCTTC.

In its sample, this clone was seen a few times. The chain recombines TRBV7-9 with TRBJ1-1; D gene unclear. Germline-derived CDR1 and CDR2 are SEHNR and FQNEAQ (reference sequence). Deletions cut 2 bases from V and 2 bases from J, with 9 bases between. The CDR3 is 14 residues long. As DNA, the CDR3 is TGTGCCAGCAGCTTAATTGGAGGAAACACTGAAGCTTTCTTT. Residues: CASSLIGGNTEAFF.